These T cell receptor beta chains were read from a single sample in a study of a mutant IDH1 vaccine in newly diagnosed glioma. Data came from immunoSEQ multiplex PCR; TCRdb stores just in-frame clones and leaves some out. The table has approximately 67,000 clones, more than 70% seen once. Specimen: peripheral blood mononuclear cells (PBMCs), collected from a glioma patient treated with radiotherapy, temozolomide or both. The receptors come from a woman aged 18-29 years with glioma. Some clones in this sample may be carry-over from other donors' samples. CDR3s include the opening cysteine and the closing phenylalanine or tryptophan. A D gene is named only where the DNA matches it firmly. Clone size, where shown, is once, few, many, or a class for clones that have expanded.

j_call	clone_size	d_call	v_call	cdr3_nt	cdr3_aa
TRBJ1-2	.	TRBD1	TRBV30	TGTGCCTGGAGTGTCCCCCGCCGACAGGGGGGACCTCCTACGGTCTTC	CAWSVPRRQGGPPTVF
TRBJ2-5	.	.	TRBV25-1	TGTGCCAGCAGTGTCAGGGCAGGGAGAGTAGGTGCGGAGACCCAGTACTTC	CASSVRAGRVGAETQYF
TRBJ1-1	.	.	TRBV21-1	.	CASSKVAGGIRNTEAFF
TRBJ1-2	once	TRBD1	TRBV5-1	TGCGCCAGTACCATTGGGACAGGGGGCGACTATGGCTACACCTTC	CASTIGTGGDYGYTF
TRBJ1-1	.	.	TRBV7-8	TGTGCCAGCAGCTTACAGGAATGGGGCACTGAAGCTTTCTTT	CASSLQEWGTEAFF
TRBJ2-2	.	.	TRBV7-9	TGTGCCAGCAGCTTAGGACTCACGAACACCGGGGAGCTGTTTTTT	CASSLGLTNTGELFF
TRBJ1-1	.	.	TRBV2	TGTGCCAGCAGTGAAACTAGGGGCACCCACACTGAAGCTTTCTTT	CASSETRGTHTEAFF
TRBJ2-7	once	TRBD1	TRBV30	TGTGCCTGGAGTGGACCCGGGACAGTCGCCTCCTACGAGCAGTACTTC	CAWSGPGTVASYEQYF
TRBJ2-7	.	TRBD2	TRBV5-4	TGTGCCAGCAGCTTGGGAGGGACTAGCGGGGGTTACGAGCAGTACTTC	CASSLGGTSGGYEQYF
TRBJ1-2	.	TRBD1	TRBV5-3	TGTGCCAGAAGCTTGGCAGGAGGACAGGGGGAACTACGTCTCTATGGCTACACCTTC	CARSLAGGQGELRLYGYTF
TRBJ1-5	.	.	TRBV2	TGTGCCAGCTGCGACCGTGGTACGCCCCAGCATTTT	CASCDRGTPQHF
TRBJ1-4	.	.	TRBV11-2	TGTGCCAGCAGCTTAGTCCCTAATGAAAAACTGTTTTTT	CASSLVPNEKLFF
TRBJ1-1	.	TRBD1	TRBV9	TGTGCCAGCAGCGTACGACAGGGGCCGAACACTGAAGCTTTCTTT	CASSVRQGPNTEAFF
TRBJ2-5	.	TRBD2	TRBV7-8	TGTGCCACCCAGCGGGGGATTTTGGAGACCCAGTACTTC	CATQRGILETQYF
TRBJ2-7	.	TRBD2	TRBV25-1	TGTGCCAGCAGTAGGAGCCGCGGGACTAGCGGAAGCTACGAGCAGTACTTC	CASSRSRGTSGSYEQYF
TRBJ2-7	.	TRBD2	TRBV5-1	TGCGCCAGCAGCTTCCTCCCCAGCGGGGGCTTCTACGAGCAGTACTTC	CASSFLPSGGFYEQYF
TRBJ1-1	few	.	TRBV6-6	TGTGCCAGCAGTCCGGACCACACTGAAGCTTTCTTT	CASSPDHTEAFF
TRBJ1-1	.	.	TRBV4-1	TGCGCCAGCAGCCAAGGCCCGGGGAACACTGAAGCTTTCTTT	CASSQGPGNTEAFF
TRBJ2-3	once	TRBD2	TRBV18	TGTGCCAGCTCACCACCTGGACTAGCGGGGGGCACAGATACGCAGTATTTT	CASSPPGLAGGTDTQYF
TRBJ1-1	.	TRBD1	TRBV6-6	TGTGCCAGCAGTAGACAGGGGGACACTGAAGCTTTCTTT	CASSRQGDTEAFF
TRBJ2-7	.	.	TRBV4-3	TGCGCCAGCAGCCAAGATATAGATAACGAGCAGTACTTC	CASSQDIDNEQYF
TRBJ2-2	.	TRBD2	TRBV13	TGTGCCAGCAGCTTGTATGGCGGGGGGAACACCGGGGAGCTGTTTTTT	CASSLYGGGNTGELFF
TRBJ1-5	.	.	TRBV7-2	TGTGCCAGCAGCTTGGAAGAATTGCAGCCCCAGCATTTT	CASSLEELQPQHF
TRBJ1-2	.	TRBD1	TRBV4-1	TGCGCCAGCAGCCACATTGGGACAGGGAGCAAGTATGGCTACACCTTC	CASSHIGTGSKYGYTF
TRBJ2-7	once	.	TRBV4-2	TGTGCCAGCAGCCTTGTGGCGGGACCCATGAGGGAGCAGTACTTC	CASSLVAGPMREQYF
TRBJ1-1	.	.	TRBV29-1	TGCAGCGTTGCAGGCTATTCCTACGGCACTGAAGCTTTCTTT	CSVAGYSYGTEAFF
TRBJ1-2	.	.	TRBV5-6	TGTGCCAGCAGCTTGGAAGGCTTCTATGGCTACACCTTC	CASSLEGFYGYTF
TRBJ2-2	.	.	TRBV7-9	TGTGCCAGCAGCTTTGATGCCGGGGAGCTGTTTTTT	CASSFDAGELFF
TRBJ1-1	.	.	TRBV29-1	TGCAGCGTTGAAAAACTGATGAACACTGAAGCTTTCTTT	CSVEKLMNTEAFF
TRBJ2-7	.	.	TRBV7-2	TGTGCCAGCAGCTTAATAGCGGAGAGCTCCTACGAGCAGTACTTC	CASSLIAESSYEQYF
TRBJ1-2	.	TRBD1	TRBV6-5	TGTGCCAGCAGTCAGGGGGCTAGCTATGGCTACACCTTC	CASSQGASYGYTF
TRBJ2-7	.	TRBD2	TRBV5-4	TGTGCCAGCAGCTTGGAACCCGCTAGCGGGTCCTCCTACGAGCAGTACTTC	CASSLEPASGSSYEQYF
TRBJ1-3	few	.	TRBV11-3	TGTGCCAGCAGCTTAGGCCCCGGACAAGGAAACACCATATATTTT	CASSLGPGQGNTIYF
TRBJ2-5	.	.	TRBV28	TGTGCCAGCAGTTTAGTAGCCGGGGGAGGAGAGACCCAGTACTTC	CASSLVAGGGETQYF
TRBJ1-4	.	.	TRBV19	TGTGCCAGTAGCCGATCGAGGGTAGCTAATGAAAAACTGTTTTTT	CASSRSRVANEKLFF
TRBJ2-6	.	TRBD1	TRBV27	TGTGCCAGCAGTTCTCCGGACAGGGGGAGCAACGTCCTGACTTTC	CASSSPDRGSNVLTF
TRBJ2-5	.	.	TRBV14	TGTGCCAGCAGCCAAGGGGTGTTGAGGCGAACGGCCCAGTACTTC	CASSQGVLRRTAQYF
TRBJ2-7	.	.	TRBV2	TGTGCCAGCAGTGCGTGGACTGGAAGGTACGAGCAGTACTTC	CASSAWTGRYEQYF
TRBJ1-4	.	.	TRBV7-2	TGTGCCAGCAGCTTAGGGGGGGGCGGTGAAAAACTGTTTTTT	CASSLGGGGEKLFF
TRBJ2-5	.	.	TRBV5-1	TGCGCCAGCGGATCCCGGCACCCCGAGGGGGAGACCCAGTACTTC	CASGSRHPEGETQYF